This T cell receptor beta chain was documented in a study of Ad26.COV2.S vaccination and SARS-CoV-2 variants. Study in general: Donor got 5x10^10 or 1x10^11 viral particles of Ad26.COV2.S. Study results and limitations: Compared with placebo recipients, vaccine recipients had higher spike-specific TCR breadth.

A remark on this clone: No antigen is known for it.

The treatment is: 15 to 20 received Ad26.COV2.S at low or high dose, single or two shots; about 5 received placebo; per-sample allocation not given. Day 63 following the first vaccine or placebo injection was when the samples were taken. TCRdb's copy holds only in-frame clones and misses some; the assay was immunoSEQ multiplex PCR. The table records about 350,000 clones, about 88% of them present only once. The CDR3 runs to 13 residues. Germline V gene data show CDR1 as KGHDR and CDR2 as SFDVKD. The ends lost 5 bases at V and 10 bases at J; junction bases unmatched: 5. The source is a person aged 18-60 years who received the Ad26.COV2.S COVID-19 vaccine or a placebo. The specimen was peripheral blood, collected in a trial of Ad26.COV2.S vaccine versus placebo. This chain uses TRBV24-1 with TRBJ2-1; TRBD2 agrees at 9 bases. The DNA of the CDR3 is TGTGCCACCAGTGGTAGCGGGAGAGACGAGCAGTTCTTC. It specifies CATSGSGRDEQFF.